This TCR beta chain was recorded in a study of human T cells and chemical hapten exposure listed by TCRdb under 2021. Regarding the study in general: For sensitization, 2% DPC in acetone was applied to an approximately 2 cm by approximately 2 cm area of upper inner arm skin. Blood for TCR sequencing was provided by twenty-nine alopecia patients at one to four time points (pre-sensitization, 2, 6 and 24 weeks). Patients additionally received weekly therapeutic DPC doses to the scalp throughout the roughly 26-week study period. Patch testing was done on the upper back using Finn chambers containing 0.01% DPC, and results were scored after 6 days according to International Contact Dermatitis Research Group standards. Blood samples were taken from patients before sensitization (week 0) and then at 2, 6 and about 24 weeks after DPC sensitization. The libraries were sequenced as a pool, and the TCR yield per sample differed mostly because of small variations in library volumes within the pool. This study followed changes in the peripheral blood TCR repertoire in vivo during primary and secondary sensitization of alopecia patients to the hapten diphenylcyclopropenone (DPC). The patient cohort, mostly female, included alopecia areata with under or over 50% scalp involvement, alopecia totalis and alopecia universalis.

This specimen's time point label, per the study, means: patch test 2, 6 weeks after DPC sensitization. This specimen's treatment or condition label, per the study, means: therapeutic diphenylcyclopropenone sensitization with weekly scalp DPC. At every patch-test visit, the blood draw took place before the patch test was put on. Patients were considered eligible if aged 18 to 70, diagnosed with alopecia and deemed suitable for DPC therapy, and patients were excluded if pregnant. Total RNA was extracted from unfractionated whole blood that had been collected in Tempus Blood RNA tubes. Overall study outcomes, separate from this receptor: Patch test score correlated positively with the number of PT1 expanded TCRs, reaching significance at thresholds 8, 16 and 32 but not at 4. Repeated subsampling changed both the strength of the expansion versus patch-test correlation and the threshold at which the correlation became significant. All patients had alopecia, a presumed autoimmune disease, so their immune response might differ from that of healthy individuals. Compared with pre-sensitization or healthy control sets, expanded TCRs formed significantly more large CDR3 similarity clusters, which is consistent with antigen-driven responses. DPC sensitization did not change how many TCRs were above 1 in 1000 frequency, and no evidence was found of alterations in global repertoire structure.

This clonotype was observed many times. Its antigen remains unidentified. No per-base quality is available; no much larger clone lies one base away. Libraries were prepared through RACE. Sequencing was carried out with a NextSeq 500. During library preparation, unique molecular identifiers were attached to individual cDNA molecules so that TCRs could be counted quantitatively and reproducibly. From each blood RNA sample, both TCR alpha and TCR beta chains were sequenced. In the paper's pipeline: The median number of TCRs per sample was some 100,000, ranging from about 23,224 to 700,000. V, J and CDR3 annotation of the TCR reads was performed with the Decombinator software suite. To make PS versus PT1 abundance plots, every sample was subsampled to the same number of TCRs (28,000). Expanded TCRs were defined as absent before sensitization and observed at least eight times at the 2-week time point. TCRdb handled the public reads itself, with Q25 trimming in fastp and clone calling in MiXCR, and kept productive beta chains. A single entry per CDR3 protein holds the most common genes and DNA from its merged rows. The V and J calls were determined by TCRdb, not by the authors. This sample comprises about 94,000 distinct CDR3 sequences, 7.5% to 10% of them detected only once. Together, the top ten hold 2% to 2.5% of the sample.

There are 13 amino acids in the CDR3, from cysteine to phenylalanine inclusive. CDR3 DNA only is kept here, 39 bases in frame from base 1. According to the germline V gene (reference sequence), CDR1 reads SGHAT and CDR2 reads FQDESV. V was cut back by 1 base and J by 4 bases, leaving a gap of 7 bases between them. The rearrangement combines TRBV11-1 with TRBJ1-2; TRBD1 might be the D gene, on 6 matching bases. The material sequenced was whole blood, taken in connection with sensitization to the hapten diphenylcyclopropenone (DPC). This TCR came from a woman aged 40 to 50 with alopecia areata. Some clones in this sample may be carry-over from other donors' samples. The CDR3 is CASSLEGGYGYTF. The sequence in DNA is TGTGCCAGCAGCTTAGAAGGGGGCTATGGCTACACCTTC.